The present T cell receptor (beta chain) was sequenced within a study of blood T cell repertoires in COVID-19. About the study: Acute-phase and convalescent COVID-19 samples originated in the United States, Italy and Spain.

Source study methods: Nucleated cell number was recorded as an estimate derived from reference gene primer amplification. Repertoires were generated with immunoSEQ multiplex PCR, while TCRdb's copy carries only in-frame clones and drops some. V, J and clone size were drawn from that table, and D and trimming were deduced from the DNA. The table has about 230,000 clones, 75% to 85% seen once; the top ten hold about 8%. Trimming took 6 bases from V and 5 from J; bases not matched to a gene: 10. The CDR3 contains 15 residues. Germline V gene sequence: CDR1 SGDLS, CDR2 YYNGEE. This TCR was sampled from a woman aged 45-65 years with acute or convalescent COVID-19. Input material: peripheral blood. V is TRBV9 and J is TRBJ2-2; 7 bases match TRBD2. CDR3 region: CASTPQGGETGELFF. The DNA for the CDR3 is TGTGCCAGCACCCCCCAGGGAGGGGAAACCGGGGAGCTGTTTTTT.